This is a list of T cell receptor beta chains from one sample in a study of CD8 T cells in ankylosing spondylitis. MiXCR was run by TCRdb on the 5' RACE reads, yielding one entry per CDR3 protein. The sample yields around 770,000 distinct CDR3 sequences, over 9.5% seen once. Sample: blood, either unsorted or a sorted T cell fraction (not recorded which). The receptors were sampled from a male donor with ankylosing spondylitis. Both conserved end residues are part of each CDR3. The order of the fields is J gene, V gene, CDR3 protein.

>TRBJ2-7|TRBV20-1
CSAPRGQGTYEQYF
>TRBJ2-7|TRBV28
CATMGLAGRSSYEQYF
>TRBJ2-7|TRBV21-1
CASRGLAGTYEQYF
>TRBJ2-1|TRBV4-2
CASSQDGRGEQFF
>TRBJ2-7|TRBV6-1
CASTSGKGHPYEQYF
>TRBJ2-7|TRBV20-1
CSARDNEQYF
>TRBJ2-3|TRBV5-1
CASSLGPTRSDTQYF
>TRBJ2-2|TRBV15
CATSPGLGSGELFF
>TRBJ2-1|TRBV20-1
CSARKGGDEQFF
>TRBJ2-7|TRBV20-1
CSARVHEGYEQYF
>TRBJ2-3|TRBV5-1
CASSLFSGGGTDTQYF